The table lists the clone carrying this TCR beta chain with a few counts. The CDR3 totals 14 residues. V was shortened by 1 base and J by 4 bases, with 10 bases between the two germline ends. Germline V gene sequence: CDR1 MDHEN, CDR2 SYDVKM. This record belongs to a study of blood T cell repertoires in COVID-19. The table came from immunoSEQ multiplex PCR; TCRdb's copy has only in-frame clones and leaves some out. The sample consists of about 170,000 clones, roughly nine tenths of them appearing once. The sequenced material came from peripheral blood. The chain is built from TRBV28 and TRBJ1-1; no firm D call. The sequence came from an older woman with COVID-19, enrolled during active disease. In nucleotides, the CDR3 is TGTGCCAGCAGTTTATTAACCTCGGTCACTGAAGCTTTCTTT. It translates to CASSLLTSVTEAFF.